This T cell receptor (beta chain) comes out of a study of tumor-infiltrating lymphocytes in primary liver carcinoma. Background on the study: Patients underwent surgical resection for primary liver carcinoma. Productive TCRbeta read counts per sample ran from roughly 3.65 to 7.13 million and were similar across tissue types. The cohort included men and women aged 30 to 69 years.

Production of TCR beta cDNA used approximately 480 ng total RNA together with a constant-region primer. Investigators got TCR beta libraries out of three nested multiplex PCR rounds, done with slightly modified ARM-PCR. TCRdb re-called the multiplex PCR reads with MiXCR, one entry per CDR3 protein. The repertoire holds approximately 340,000 distinct CDR3 sequences, with almost 65% as singletons. A remark on this clonotype: Germline and junction disagree at one end, which may indicate a read error.

Germline DNA was also extracted, and blood RNA derived from unsorted whole blood. Sequences were obtained from peripheral blood. The TCR sequence derives from a man aged 35 to 55 with primary liver carcinoma and hepatitis B virus infection.

The CDR3, as DNA: TGTACCAGCTCTCCTGGGACAGTCGACCACAAGCAGTACTTC. It is translated as CTSSPGTVDHKQYF. The chain employs TRBV6-2 or TRBV6-3 and TRBJ2-7; 7 positions match TRBD1. This CDR3 has 14 residues. Per the germline V gene, CDR1 is MNHEY and CDR2 is SVGEGT.